Listed here are 29 T cell receptor beta chains from one sample, sequenced in a study of Graves' ophthalmopathy and Graves' hyperthyroidism. From RNA, the CDR3 regions of TCR beta chains were amplified and sequenced. HTBI-primed RT-PCR formed the first round, and a multiplex PCR formed the second. TCRdb re-called the multiplex PCR reads through MiXCR, storing one row per CDR3 protein. The data show some 240,000 distinct CDR3 sequences, with around 50% seen just once and roughly 45% held by the top ten. The sample taken for sequencing was peripheral blood. The receptors were sampled from an adult man with Graves' ophthalmopathy.

The rearrangement links TRBV12-3 or TRBV12-4 to TRBJ2-7, with 10 positions matching TRBD1. The CDR3 totals 16 residues. Trimming took 2 bases from V and 5 from J; bases not matched to a gene: 9. CDR3 coding DNA: TGTGCCAGCAGTTTATGGACAGGGGGGACTCGGAACGAGCAGTACTTC. Translation: CASSLWTGGTRNEQYF.

This clonotype was seen at least ten times. The V gene is TRBV19, the J gene TRBJ1-1; D is perhaps TRBD1 (5 bases). CDR3 length: 15 amino acids. Germline-derived CDR1 and CDR2 are LNHDA and SQIVND (reference sequence). Trimming took off 5 bases at V and 0 bases at J, with 13 bases between the two ends. CDR3 sequence reads: CASSFTGTVNTEAFF. The CDR3 region has the DNA TGTGCCAGTAGTTTTACCGGGACGGTGAACACTGAAGCTTTCTTT.

This clonotype was observed a few times. The genes are TRBV15 and TRBJ2-5, with 12 nucleotides matching TRBD2. The CDR3 covers 17 residues. Germline V gene sequence: CDR1 LNHNV, CDR2 YYDKDF (reference sequence). With V trimmed by 0 bases and J by 1 base, 3 bases remained unmatched. The CDR3 loop reads CATSREGLAGPQETQYF. The DNA for the CDR3 is TGTGCCACCAGCAGAGAAGGACTAGCGGGGCCCCAAGAGACCCAGTACTTC.

Points on this clonotype: Its ends do not fully match the called genes, so a read error is possible. V usage is TRBV7-2 and J usage is TRBJ1-2; possibly TRBD1 for D (5 bases). The germline V gene encodes CDR1 SGHTA and CDR2 FQGNSA. The CDR3 consists of 14 residues. Here the CDR3 DNA reads TGCGCCAGCAGCCAGGGCAAAGGAGGCTATGGCTACACCTTC. Its translation: CASSQGKGGYGYTF.

The table lists this clonotype with a count of one. CDR3 DNA sequence: TGCAGTGCTAGGGGGGGAGGGGACAGCTCTCTTTATGGCTACACCTTC. Translation gives CSARGGGDSSLYGYTF. The chain couples TRBV20-1 to TRBJ1-2; TRBD1 agrees at 7 bases. The CDR3 is made up of 16 amino acids. CDR1 is DFQATT, CDR2 SNEGSKA, per germline (reference sequence). V lost 3 bases and J lost 5; bases outside the gene matches: 15.

As for this clonotype: One end of the junction fails to match germline, which may point to a read error. The chain combines TRBV9 with TRBJ2-5; TRBD1 aligns across 10 bases. Germline V CDR1 and CDR2: SGDLS, YYNGEE. This CDR3 spans 17 amino acids. The chain's CDR3 is CASSLGGQGGIQETQYF. In DNA form, the CDR3 reads TGCGCCAGCAGCTTGGGCGGACAGGGGGGAATCCAAGAGACCCAGTACTTC.

The chain is built from TRBV7-2 and TRBJ2-7; TRBD1 aligns across 10 bases. Germline CDR1 reads SGHTA; CDR2 reads FQGNSA. The length of the CDR3 is 15 residues. Trimming took 6 bases from V and 4 from J; bases not matched to a gene: 9. The CDR3 spells CASSPGTGVVYEQYF. CDR3 DNA sequence: TGTGCCAGCAGTCCCGGGACAGGGGTCGTATACGAGCAGTACTTC.

The chain couples TRBV10-3 to TRBJ1-6; D unresolved. The CDR3 is made up of 13 amino acids. Germline CDR1 and CDR2: ENHRY and SYGVKD. V lost 2 bases to trimming and J lost 10 bases, with 9 bases between them. The CDR3 protein is CAISEGVGSPLHF. In nucleotides, the CDR3 is TGTGCCATCAGTGAGGGGGTAGGGTCACCCCTCCACTTT.

The chain joins TRBV19 to TRBJ1-5; unclear D gene. V shed 0 bases and J shed 2 bases, with 2 bases lying between them. Germline V gene lookup returns CDR1 LNHDA and CDR2 SQIVND (reference sequence). The CDR3 loop spans 13 amino acids. The CDR3 sequence: CASSIEGNQPQHF. The DNA of the CDR3 is TGTGCCAGTAGTATAGAGGGCAATCAGCCCCAGCATTTT.

V gene TRBV19 combines with J gene TRBJ2-5; D gene ambiguous. The ends were cut back, 5 bases at V and 10 bases at J, with 17 bases in the middle. This CDR3 comprises 13 residues. Germline values: CDR1 LNHDA, CDR2 SQIVND (reference sequence). CDR3 region: CASSGPPQWDQYF. CDR3 coding DNA: TGTGCCAGTAGTGGACCGCCCCAGTGGGACCAGTACTTC.

The rearrangement links TRBV2 to TRBJ2-7; tentatively, D is TRBD2 (6 bases). Near its end, the DNA agrees better with TRBJ2-1, so the J call may be wrong. CDR1 is SNHLY, CDR2 FYNNEI, per germline. The length of the CDR3 is 13 residues. The CDR3 loop reads CASSERRDNEQFF. The DNA of the CDR3 is TGTGCCAGCAGTGAAAGGAGGGACAATGAGCAGTTCTTC.

The chain is built from TRBV2 and TRBJ2-7, with 13 bases matching TRBD2. This CDR3 has 15 amino acids. Germline assignment: CDR1 SNHLY and CDR2 FYNNEI. V lost 7 bases and J lost 0; bases outside the gene matches: 3. CDR3 amino acids: CASKGTSGISYEQYF. CDR3 sequence (DNA): TGTGCCAGCAAAGGGACTAGCGGGATCTCCTACGAGCAGTACTTC. The variable domain in full, with the rest retrieved from reference TRBV2 and TRBJ2-7, is EPEVTQTPSHQVTQMGQEVILRCVPISNHLYFYWYRQILGQKVEFLVSFYNNEISEKSEIFDDQFSVERPDGSNFTLKIRSTKLEDSAMYFCASKGTSGISYEQYFGPGTRLTVT.

The chain uses TRBV5-6 and TRBJ2-7; 7 bases agree with TRBD1. This CDR3 has 16 amino acids. J was trimmed by 0 bases and V by 4 bases; bases with no gene match: 10. CDR1 is SGHDT, CDR2 YYEEEE, per germline. The CDR3 loop reads CASSGKQGRSSYEQYF. The CDR3 region has the DNA TGTGCCAGCAGCGGGAAACAGGGGCGAAGCTCCTACGAGCAGTACTTC. The full variable domain, with the rest looked up from reference TRBV5-6 and TRBJ2-7, is DAGVTQSPTHLIKTRGQQVTLRCSPKSGHDTVSWYQQALGQGPQFIFQYYEEEERQRGNFPDRFSGHQFPNYSSELNVNALLLGDSALYLCASSGKQGRSSYEQYFGPGTRLTVT.

Remarks on this clonotype: It is likely a read error, because the conserved phenylalanine at the end of the CDR3 is missing. The limits of the CDR3 on the DNA are not certain, so only TCRdb's listed CDR3 is given. V and J are TRBV20-1 and TRBJ2-7; TRBD2 was called by the table and not checked on the DNA. CDR1 is DFQATT and CDR2 is SNEGSKA in the germline V gene (reference sequence). Ends included, the CDR3 has 8 residues. The CDR3: CSAKGTSG.

This clonotype has more than one count but fewer than ten. The gene calls are TRBV7-2 and TRBJ1-2; D ambiguous. CDR3 length: 14 amino acids. Germline V gene lookup returns CDR1 SGHTA and CDR2 FQGNSA. V was trimmed by 2 bases and J by 5 bases, leaving 12 bases between them. CDR3 residues: CASSLSPLGYGYTF. As DNA, the CDR3 is TGTGCCAGCAGCTTATCCCCCCTCGGGTATGGCTACACCTTC.

The chain joins TRBV20-1 to TRBJ1-2; tentative D call: TRBD1 (6 bases). Per the germline V gene, CDR1 is DFQATT and CDR2 is SNEGSKA (reference sequence). The CDR3 sequence is 15 residues long. Trimming removed 3 bases at V and 0 bases at J, with 14 bases between. This CDR3 reads CSASGQGQTNYGYTF. The CDR3 DNA is TGCAGTGCTAGCGGGCAGGGGCAAACTAACTATGGCTACACCTTC.

The rearrangement joins TRBV6-5 to TRBJ1-1; weak D call: TRBD1 (6 bases). This CDR3 contains 15 residues. Trimming took 4 bases from V and 4 from J, leaving 16 bases between them. Germline loops: CDR1 MNHEY, CDR2 SVGAGI. The CDR3 reads CASSSRGSKGTEAFF. DNA for the CDR3: TGTGCCAGCAGTTCTAGGGGGAGCAAGGGCACTGAAGCTTTCTTT.

This clonotype came up a few times. The chain combines TRBV12-3 or TRBV12-4 with TRBJ1-5; D is possibly TRBD1 (5 bases). This CDR3 spans 13 amino acids. Trimming left V 6 bases short and J 7 bases short, with 13 bases between. The CDR3 is CASSLGESQPQHF. The CDR3 nucleotides read TGTGCCAGCAGCCTGGGGGAGTCCCAGCCCCAGCATTTT.

CDR3 sequence (DNA): TGCGCCAGCAGCACATCAGGGGGCGGCAATCAGCCCCAGCATTTT. Protein product: CASSTSGGGNQPQHF. This chain links TRBV5-1 with TRBJ1-5; 8 nucleotides line up with TRBD1. There are 15 residues in the CDR3. The germline CDR1 and CDR2 sequences are SGHRS and YFSETQ. J gave up 2 bases and V 4 bases, and 5 bases lay outside the gene matches.

The V call is TRBV28, the J call TRBJ2-7, with D uncertain. Trimming removed 4 bases at V and 3 bases at J, with 10 bases between. This CDR3 region has 13 residues. Germline loops: CDR1 MDHEN, CDR2 SYDVKM. The chain's CDR3 is CASSSPGLYEQYF. The CDR3 bases are TGTGCCAGCAGTTCTCCGGGCCTCTACGAGCAGTACTTC.

V is TRBV9 and J is TRBJ1-4; 9 bases fit TRBD1. This CDR3 has 14 residues. Germline V gives CDR1 SGDLS, CDR2 YYNGEE. V gave up 4 bases and J gave up 4 bases; unmatched junction bases: 2. CDR3 in amino acids: CASSQDRGNEKLFF. CDR3 bases: TGTGCCAGCAGCCAGGACAGGGGTAATGAAAAACTGTTTTTT.

The chain is built from TRBV7-9 and TRBJ1-3, with a possible D match to TRBD1 (6 bases). V lost 2 bases and J lost 0, with 14 bases in between. Germline loops: CDR1 SEHNR, CDR2 FQNEAQ (reference sequence). There are 17 residues in the CDR3. In DNA, the CDR3 is TGTGCCAGCAGCTTACGCGTCGGGGGCCTCTCTGGAAACACCATATATTTT. Its protein is CASSLRVGGLSGNTIYF.

The chain employs TRBV4-1 and TRBJ1-5; D is ambiguous. The CDR3 runs to 16 residues. Germline CDR1 reads MGHRA; CDR2 reads YSYEKL. Trimming shortened V by 0 bases and J by 2 bases, and 11 bases separated the two germline ends. CDR3 in amino acids: CASSQDRQDGNQPQHF. The DNA for the CDR3 is TGCGCCAGCAGCCAAGATCGGCAGGACGGCAATCAGCCCCAGCATTTT.

This chain uses TRBV9 with TRBJ1-2; D is ambiguous. Trimming removed 4 bases at V and 4 bases at J, with 11 bases between. The length of the CDR3 is 13 residues. The germline V gene encodes CDR1 SGDLS and CDR2 YYNGEE. The DNA of the CDR3 is TGTGCCAGCAGCTTCAGTCACGTCTATGGCTACACCTTC. Its protein product is CASSFSHVYGYTF. The entire variable domain, with the rest obtained from reference TRBV9 and TRBJ1-2, is as follows: DSGVTQTPKHLITATGQRVTLRCSPRSGDLSVYWYQQSLDQGLQFLIQYYNGEERAKGNILERFSAQQFPDLHSELNLSSLELGDSALYFCASSFSHVYGYTFGSGTRLTVV.

This clonotype was recorded many times. This chain's CDR3 is CASASSPVTSGANVLTF. In DNA, the CDR3 is TGCGCCAGCGCTTCAAGCCCAGTTACTTCTGGGGCCAACGTCCTGACTTTC. The chain couples TRBV5-1 to TRBJ2-6; D is undetermined. Germline values: CDR1 SGHRS, CDR2 YFSETQ. This CDR3 has 17 residues. V lost 7 bases to trimming and J lost 1 base, with 18 bases between them. Based on the CDR3 plus reference TRBV5-1 and TRBJ2-6, the full variable domain is KAGVTQTPRYLIKTRGQQVTLSCSPISGHRSVSWYQQTPGQGLQFLFEYFSETQRNKGNFPGRFSGRQFSNSRSEMNVSTLELGDSALYLCASASSPVTSGANVLTFGAGSRLTVL.

The V gene is TRBV18, the J gene TRBJ2-5, with D perhaps TRBD1 (6 bases). This CDR3 is 14 amino acids long. CDR1 is KGHSH, CDR2 LQKENI, per germline. V lost 2 bases and J 5 bases, leaving 12 bases between the germline ends. The CDR3 region is CASSPSYREETQYF. The CDR3, as DNA: TGTGCCAGCTCACCAAGTTACAGGGAGGAGACCCAGTACTTC.

V and J are TRBV29-1 and TRBJ2-2; D might be TRBD2 (5 bases). The V end lost 3 bases, the J end lost 6 bases, and 11 bases lay between the germline ends. This CDR3 is built from 13 residues. The germline gives CDR1 SQVTM, CDR2 ANQGSEA. Written as DNA, the CDR3 is TGCAGCGTTGACGCCGGGGTCCCCGGGGAGCTGTTTTTT. This translates into CSVDAGVPGELFF.

J is TRBJ1-1 and V is TRBV5-4, with 9 bases matching TRBD1. V lost 4 bases to trimming and J lost 0 bases; unmatched junction nucleotides: 10. Germline V gene sequence: CDR1 SGHNT, CDR2 YYREEE (reference sequence). This CDR3 spans 17 amino acids. DNA of the CDR3: TGTGCCAGCAGCCCCCCCCCCGGGACAGGGTTGAACACTGAAGCTTTCTTT. Translation gives CASSPPPGTGLNTEAFF.

This clonotype was detected only a few times. V is TRBV6-5 and J is TRBJ2-7; D gene ambiguous. Trimming took off 2 bases at V and 6 bases at J, with 11 bases between the two ends. The CDR3 loop spans 13 amino acids. CDR1 is MNHEY and CDR2 is SVGAGI in the germline V gene. The CDR3 loop reads CASSYAKLGEQYF. CDR3 DNA: TGTGCCAGCAGTTACGCGAAGCTGGGCGAGCAGTACTTC.